Listed below are T cell receptor beta chains from one sample, sequenced in a study of metastatic and nonmetastatic thyroid tumors. TCRdb ran MiXCR on the PCR reads. Of around 30,000 clones listed, less than 25% were seen once; the top ten hold approximately 2.3%. The sequencing input was blood. The receptors shown here come from a female donor with papillary thyroid cancer or a benign thyroid nodule (not recorded which). Some clones in this sample may be carry-over from other donors' samples. The CDR3 runs from the conserved cysteine through the conserved F or W. Fields, in order: clone size, J gene, V gene, D gene, CDR3 DNA, CDR3 protein. The D gene is left open where the match is weak. Clone size is shown for a subset of rows, as once, few, many or a class of expanded clone.

- TRBJ1-6 TRBV7-9 TRBD1 TGTGCCAGCAGGCCACAGGGGGGGAGATTCCTGCCACTCCACTTT CASRPQGGRFLPLHF
many TRBJ2-4 TRBV10-3 - TGTGCCATCAGTGATCCGGGGGACAAAAACATTCAGTACTTC CAISDPGDKNIQYF
- TRBJ2-1 TRBV5-1 TRBD2 TGCGCCAGCAGCATCTTCCCGGGGCGGGAGGGCATAGTAAATGTCCAGTTCTTC CASSIFPGREGIVNVQFF
many TRBJ2-7 TRBV4-3 - TGCGCCAGCAGCCAAGAACATTCGGGCCGCTACGAGCAGTACTTC CASSQEHSGRYEQYF
many TRBJ2-1 TRBV24-1 TRBD1 TGTGCCACCAGTGACTCCTCGGTGGCAGGGGGCTATGAGCAGTTCTTC CATSDSSVAGGYEQFF
many TRBJ2-6 TRBV6-6 TRBD2 TGTGCCAGCAGTTACTCGATGTGGGGGCTAGCGGGCGCCTCTGGGGCCAACGTCCTGACTTTC CASSYSMWGLAGASGANVLTF
many TRBJ1-6 TRBV30 - TGTGCCTGGAGTGTTGTGGATAATTCACCCCTCCACTTT CAWSVVDNSPLHF
many TRBJ2-1 TRBV10-3 TRBD2 TGTGCCACTTGGGGTGCGGGAGCTGGCAATGAGCAGTTCTTC CATWGAGAGNEQFF
medium-sized TRBJ2-7 TRBV19 TRBD2 TGTGCCAGTAGTGGACTAGCGGGCCCCTACGAGCAGTACTTC CASSGLAGPYEQYF
few TRBJ2-3 TRBV28 - TGTGCCAGCAGTTTAAAAGGAGATACGCAGTATTTT CASSLKGDTQYF
many TRBJ2-1 TRBV18 - TGTGCCAGCTCACCGAATCTTAATGAGCAGTTCTTC CASSPNLNEQFF
medium-sized TRBJ1-6 TRBV10-3 - TGTGCCATTGGGGACGGGCCTAATTCACCCCTCCACTTT CAIGDGPNSPLHF
- TRBJ2-3 TRBV5-4 - TGTGCCAGCAGCCCCAGGGGGGGCACAGATACGCAGTATTTT CASSPRGGTDTQYF
- TRBJ2-3 TRBV6-5 - TGTGCCAGCAGTTTCCGTGACGCGAACACAGATACGCAGTATTTT CASSFRDANTDTQYF
- TRBJ2-1 TRBV10-1 - TGCGCCACCGAGCTATCGGGATGTGGGGAGCAGTTCTTC CATELSGCGEQFF
many TRBJ2-4 TRBV11-1 - TGTGCCAGCACCGACGGCCTAGCCAAAAACATTCAGTACTTC CASTDGLAKNIQYF
many TRBJ2-7 TRBV5-4 TRBD2 TGTGCCACCGCGCGGGGGGGACAGCACTCCTACGAGCAGTACTTC CATARGGQHSYEQYF
many TRBJ1-6 TRBV6-1 - TGTGCCAGCAGTCCCGAGGCGGGCTCACCCCTCCACTTT CASSPEAGSPLHF